The clone carrying this T cell receptor beta chain was recorded many times. The antigen is not known. Genomic DNA constituted the template upon which TCR beta VDJ and CDR3 profiling was performed. TCRdb passed the reads through MiXCR, listing each CDR3 protein once. The repertoire consists of some 170,000 distinct CDR3 sequences, with around 40% occurring once and the leading ten covering over 0.95%. The V gene's germline CDR1 is ENHRY and CDR2 SYGVKD. The CDR3 covers 15 residues. With 6 bases clipped from V and 2 bases from J, the junction kept 4 bases outside the gene matches. The data are from a study of CD8+CD57+ T cells in acquired aplastic anemia. Study details: Sorted CD4+ and CD8+ cells yielded DNA averaging around 3.2 ug. Healthy donors yielded roughly 11 million CD4+ cell reads on average. Study-wide points: Patients and controls shared 25 to 30 CD8+ CDR3 sequences, highly expressed in patients.

This receptor was obtained from a human donor in good health. The sample taken for sequencing was sorted CD4+, CD8+, or CD8+CD57+ T cells (not recorded which) from PBMCs. The chain carries TRBV10-3 and TRBJ1-3, with 10 bases identical to TRBD1. CDR3 amino acids: CAIRGTGVAGNTIYF. Here the CDR3 DNA reads TGTGCCATCAGAGGGACAGGGGTGGCTGGAAACACCATATATTTT.